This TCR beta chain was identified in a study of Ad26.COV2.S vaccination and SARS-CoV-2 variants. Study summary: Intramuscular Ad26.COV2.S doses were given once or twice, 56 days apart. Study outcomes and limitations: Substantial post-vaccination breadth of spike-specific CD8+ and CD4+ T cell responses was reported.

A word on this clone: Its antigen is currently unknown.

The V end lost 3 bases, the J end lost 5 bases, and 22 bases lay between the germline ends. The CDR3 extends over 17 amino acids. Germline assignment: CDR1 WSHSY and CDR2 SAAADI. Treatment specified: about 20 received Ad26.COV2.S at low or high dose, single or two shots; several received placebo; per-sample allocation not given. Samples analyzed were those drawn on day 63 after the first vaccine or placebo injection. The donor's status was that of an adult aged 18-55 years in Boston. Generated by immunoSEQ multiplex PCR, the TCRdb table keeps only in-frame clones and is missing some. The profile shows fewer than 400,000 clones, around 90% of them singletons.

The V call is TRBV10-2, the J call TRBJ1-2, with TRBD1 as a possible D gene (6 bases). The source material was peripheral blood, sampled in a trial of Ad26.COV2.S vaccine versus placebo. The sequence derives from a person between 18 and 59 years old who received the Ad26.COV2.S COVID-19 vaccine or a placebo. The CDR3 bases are TGCGCCAGCAGTGACGCCAGGATCGGACAGCGGGGTTATGGCTACACCTTC. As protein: CASSDARIGQRGYGYTF.